This T cell receptor beta chain was observed in a study of blood T cell repertoires in COVID-19. Across the whole study: Acute-phase and convalescent COVID-19 samples originated in the United States, Italy and Spain. PBMCs, B-cell-depleted T cells, or T cells were the source of the cDNA or gDNA that made up the material.

Original methodology: The authors estimated nucleated cell counts from reference gene primer amplification. TCRdb keeps only in-frame clones here, not all; method: immunoSEQ multiplex PCR. The V and J calls and clone size come from that table; D and trimming were worked out from the DNA. This sample has 350,000 or so clones, with over 70% found just once. The V segment lost 6 bases and the J segment 8 bases; nucleotides outside the gene matches: 9. This CDR3 has 14 residues. Germline assignment: CDR1 WSHSY and CDR2 SAAADI. This sequence joins TRBV10-2 and TRBJ2-1; 8 bases line up with TRBD1. The sequence came from a man aged 25-40 years with active or convalescent COVID-19. Sequenced sample: peripheral blood. The CDR3 region is CASRPKDRVYEQFF. In DNA, the CDR3 is TGCGCCAGCAGACCGAAGGACAGGGTCTATGAGCAGTTCTTC.